The 8 T cell receptor beta chains given below trace back to one sample, sequenced in a study of identical twins. TCRdb re-analysed the 5' RACE reads in MiXCR, keeping a single row per CDR3 protein. The sample carries 1.5 million to 2 million distinct CDR3 sequences, less than 40% recorded once. The specimen was cord blood. The receptors stem from a newborn girl in good health.

The V and J genes are TRBV13 and TRBJ1-4, with D possibly TRBD1 on 5 matching bases. The CDR3 is made up of 14 amino acids. Germline V gives CDR1 PRHDT, CDR2 FYEKMQ (reference sequence). V was cut by 4 bases and J by 4 bases, with 10 bases left in between. CDR3 protein: CASSSRQRNEKLFF. For the CDR3, the DNA is TGTGCCAGCAGCTCGAGACAGCGTAATGAAAAACTGTTTTTT.

This rearrangement joins TRBV2 to TRBJ2-2, with 11 bases lining up with TRBD2. The CDR3 totals 14 residues. Germline-derived CDR1 and CDR2 are SNHLY and FYNNEI. The V segment lost 5 bases and the J segment 6 bases; nucleotides outside the gene matches: 2. This CDR3 is CASSMGLAAGELFF. The CDR3 DNA sequence: TGTGCCAGCAGTATGGGACTAGCGGCCGGGGAGCTGTTTTTT.

J is TRBJ2-1 and V is TRBV28, with TRBD2 identical over 12 bases. This CDR3 contains 18 residues. CDR1 is MDHEN and CDR2 is SYDVKM in the germline V gene. V dropped 7 bases and J dropped 0; count of bases not matched to a gene: 10. The CDR3 reads CASTSGLAGVSSYNEQFF. The DNA for the CDR3 is TGTGCCAGCACCTCGGGACTAGCGGGCGTGAGCTCCTACAATGAGCAGTTCTTC.

This chain joins TRBV10-1 and TRBJ1-2; maybe TRBD1 (5 bases). V dropped 5 bases and J dropped 7 bases, with 11 bases sitting between them. This CDR3 has 12 amino acids. Germline CDR1 and CDR2: WNHNN and SYGVQD (reference sequence). CDR3 amino acids: CASSQGSFGYTF. CDR3 nucleotide sequence: TGCGCCAGCAGTCAGGGATCCTTTGGCTACACCTTC.

In the case of this clonotype: Relative to the germline gene, one junction end is altered; a read error may explain this. V is TRBV4-1 and J is TRBJ2-5; D remains unclear. This CDR3 region has 15 residues. From germline, CDR1 is MGHRA and CDR2 YSYEKL. CDR3 nucleotides: TGCGCCAGCAGCCAAGATAAAAGGGTTCAAGAGGCCCAGTACTTC. Translated, it gives CASSQDKRVQEAQYF.

This clonotype was seen a handful of times. The V and J genes are TRBV3-1 and TRBJ2-4; D perhaps matches TRBD2 (5 bases). In germline, CDR1 is LGHDT, CDR2 YNNKEL (reference sequence). V was clipped by 3 bases and J by 3 bases, with 12 bases between them. This CDR3 comprises 15 residues. This CDR3 is CASSHHGMGKNIQYF. CDR3 sequence (DNA): TGTGCCAGCAGCCATCACGGGATGGGCAAAAACATTCAGTACTTC.

V and J are TRBV19 and TRBJ2-3, with 8 bases aligning to TRBD2. J lost 3 bases, V lost 2 bases, and 1 base had no gene match. CDR3 size: 14 residues. Germline assignment: CDR1 LNHDA and CDR2 SQIVND (reference sequence). In nucleotides, the CDR3 is TGTGCCAGTAGTATATCTAGCGGGACAGATACGCAGTATTTT. Translation gives CASSISSGTDTQYF.

This clonotype has more than one count but fewer than ten. The chain combines TRBV14 with TRBJ2-5, with D uncertain. Germline V gene data show CDR1 as SGHDN and CDR2 as FVKESK. The CDR3 loop spans 16 amino acids. Trimming left V 0 bases short and J 4 bases short, with 15 bases between. The CDR3, as DNA: TGTGCCAGCAGCCAAGATATCTCCAGTGTAGGAGAGACCCAGTACTTC. Its translation: CASSQDISSVGETQYF.